The rows below give T cell receptor beta chains drawn from one sample of a study of blood T cell repertoires in COVID-19. Generated by immunoSEQ multiplex PCR, the TCRdb table keeps only in-frame clones and is missing some. The sample consists of 110,000 to 150,000 clones, approximately 83% of them appearing once. Input material: peripheral blood. Receptors were obtained from a human donor in a cohort sampled during active COVID-19. Each CDR3 is given with its conserved first and last residue. The D gene is left open where the match is weak. Some rows have no size entry. The others give once, few or many, or a class for an expanded clone.

abundance,d_gene,j_gene,v_gene,CDR3nt,CDR3aa
.,TRBD2,TRBJ2-1,TRBV7-2,TGTGCCAGCAGCTTAGCGTTTAGCGGGGGGATGGATGAGCAGTTCTTC,CASSLAFSGGMDEQFF
once,TRBD2,TRBJ2-1,TRBV7-9,TGTGCCAGCAGGGCCCCTAGCGGGTTGTACAATGAGCAGTTCTTC,CASRAPSGLYNEQFF
.,TRBD1,TRBJ2-1,TRBV6-5,TGTGCCAGCAGTTACGGCAGGGGGCCTAACAATGAGCAGTTCTTC,CASSYGRGPNNEQFF
.,.,TRBJ1-2,TRBV7-2,TGTGCCAGCAGCTTAGGAACAACCTCTGGCTACACCTTC,CASSLGTTSGYTF
.,.,TRBJ2-1,TRBV5-1,TGCGCCAGCAGCTTGGGGGGGCGGACCTCCTACAATGAGCAGTTCTTC,CASSLGGRTSYNEQFF
.,.,TRBJ1-1,TRBV12-3/TRBV12-4,TGTGCCAGCAGTTTAGCGCCGGGGGGCCAAGCTTTCTTT,CASSLAPGGQAFF
.,TRBD1,TRBJ1-6,TRBV23-1,TGCGCCAATAGTGGGGGACAGGGGCGACGGGATTCACCCCTCCACTTT,CANSGGQGRRDSPLHF
.,.,TRBJ2-3,TRBV11-2,TGTGCCAGCAGCTTAGTTCTTGCCCTTCGGGGAGATACGCAGTATTTT,CASSLVLALRGDTQYF
few,.,TRBJ2-7,TRBV4-2,TGTGCCAGCAGCCAAGCTTACCAGGGGTCCGCCTACGAGCAGTACTTC,CASSQAYQGSAYEQYF
once,TRBD1,TRBJ2-6,TRBV4-1,TGCGCCAGCAGCCAAAGAGGACAGGGGGCTGGGGGGGCCAACGTCCTGACTTTC,CASSQRGQGAGGANVLTF
.,.,TRBJ1-3,TRBV9,TGTGCCAGCAGCGTTTTGAGTCTAGGCAATGCTGGAAACACCATATATTTT,CASSVLSLGNAGNTIYF
once,TRBD2,TRBJ2-1,TRBV4-1,TGCGCCAGCAGCCAAGATAGGCGGGGGACCACCCAACTTTACAATGAGCAGTTCTTC,CASSQDRRGTTQLYNEQFF
.,.,TRBJ1-1,TRBV15,TGTGCCACCAGCAGAAAGGGAGTGAACACTGAAGCTTTCTTT,CATSRKGVNTEAFF
.,TRBD2,TRBJ2-7,TRBV10-2,TGCGCCAGCAATGTAGCGGGCGGCCCCGTTAGGGAGCAGTACTTC,CASNVAGGPVREQYF
many,.,TRBJ1-1,TRBV3-1/TRBV3-2,TGTGCCAGCAGTCTACAGGGAGGGACTGAAGCTTTCTTT,CASSLQGGTEAFF
.,.,TRBJ2-1,TRBV10-3,TGTGCCATCGAGGATAGGGGTAGCTACAATGAGCAGTTCTTC,CAIEDRGSYNEQFF
.,.,TRBJ2-7,TRBV10-3,TGTGCCATCAGAGCTAGGTCGGAGCACTACGAGCAGTACTTC,CAIRARSEHYEQYF
.,.,TRBJ2-1,TRBV4-1,TGCGCCAGCAGCCAGTTACAGAGCTCCTACAATGAGCAGTTCTTC,CASSQLQSSYNEQFF
.,.,TRBJ1-3,TRBV2,TGTGCCAGCAGTTCAACAGGGTCCGGAAACACCATATATTTT,CASSSTGSGNTIYF
.,.,TRBJ1-5,TRBV28,TGTGCCAGCAGTCCAGAAACAGGAGTAAATCAGCCCCAGCATTTT,CASSPETGVNQPQHF
.,.,TRBJ1-2,TRBV7-2,TGTGCCAGCAGCGCCAACAGGGACGGCTACACCTTC,CASSANRDGYTF
.,.,TRBJ2-7,TRBV27,TGTGCCAGCAGGAGACAGGTTAGCTCCTACGAGCAGTACTTC,CASRRQVSSYEQYF
.,TRBD1,TRBJ2-1,TRBV24-1,TGTGCCACCGAGGGACAGGGCAATGAGCAGTTCTTC,CATEGQGNEQFF
.,.,TRBJ2-2,TRBV11-2,TGTGCCATCGCCTTATTGGGGCGTCAAACCGGGGAGCTGTTTTTT,CAIALLGRQTGELFF
once,TRBD1,TRBJ2-2,TRBV5-5,TGTGCCAGCACCCCTCGAGGGGGCGCATATGGGGAGCTGTTTTTT,CASTPRGGAYGELFF
.,.,TRBJ2-7,TRBV10-2,TGCGCCAGCTCCCCAACAACCTACGAGCAGTACTTC,CASSPTTYEQYF
once,TRBD1,TRBJ1-3,TRBV18,TGTGCCAGCTCGCAGACAGGGATAGGCGGCACCATATATTTT,CASSQTGIGGTIYF
.,.,TRBJ1-5,TRBV19,TGTGCCTCCGCGGCCAGAGAGCGTACGGTTAAGCCCCAGCATTTT,CASAARERTVKPQHF
.,.,TRBJ2-3,TRBV29-1,TGCAGCGTTGATCAAGGGGTCCCAGATACGCAGTATTTT,CSVDQGVPDTQYF
.,TRBD2,TRBJ2-3,TRBV13,TGTGCCAGCAGCTTTCGCGGGGGGGCAGGCGCAGATACGCAGTATTTT,CASSFRGGAGADTQYF
.,TRBD1,TRBJ1-1,TRBV6-5,TGTGCCAGTCGCAAGGGGGCTACCATGAACACTGAAGCTTTCTTT,CASRKGATMNTEAFF
few,TRBD1,TRBJ2-3,TRBV29-1,TGCAGCGTGGAGGGACAGGGTTTTCTCGATACGCAGTATTTT,CSVEGQGFLDTQYF
many,.,TRBJ2-7,TRBV2,TGTGCCAGCAGTGAAGCCAGGGTTAGCGAGCAGTACTTC,CASSEARVSEQYF
.,TRBD1,TRBJ1-6,TRBV14,TGTGCCAGCAGCCAAAGGCACCCCGGGACAGTTAATTCACCCCTCCACTTT,CASSQRHPGTVNSPLHF
.,.,TRBJ2-5,TRBV18,TGTGCCAGCTCACCCGGGGTCTTGGTCCAAGAGACCCAGTACTTC,CASSPGVLVQETQYF
.,TRBD2,TRBJ2-5,TRBV4-1,TGCGCCAGCAGCCAAAGGGCAGCGGGGGCGGGGGAGACCCAGTACTTC,CASSQRAAGAGETQYF
.,TRBD1,TRBJ1-5,TRBV2,TGTGCCAGCAGCGAGACGGGGCAGGGGGGTTTTAGCAATCAGCCCCAGCATTTT,CASSETGQGGFSNQPQHF
.,TRBD1,TRBJ1-5,TRBV4-2,TGTGCCAGCAGCCGGGACAGGGGTGTCGATCAGCCCCAGCATTTT,CASSRDRGVDQPQHF
few,.,TRBJ2-7,TRBV18,TGTGCCAGCTCACCCGGACAGTCCTACGAGCAGTACTTC,CASSPGQSYEQYF
.,.,TRBJ1-5,TRBV19,TGTGCCAGTAGTGGAGGGTTGGATCAGCCCCAGCATTTT,CASSGGLDQPQHF
.,TRBD1,TRBJ2-7,TRBV10-2,TGCGCCAGCAGTGAGTACACAGGGGCCGAGCAGTACTTC,CASSEYTGAEQYF
.,.,TRBJ2-5,TRBV3-1/TRBV3-2,TGTGCCAGCAGTCTACTACAGGGTCAAGAGACCCAGTACTTC,CASSLLQGQETQYF
.,.,TRBJ1-1,TRBV28,TGTGCCAGCAGCAGCCGGGGGAGAGGGACTGAAGCTTTCTTT,CASSSRGRGTEAFF
.,.,TRBJ2-4,TRBV7-2,TGTGCCAGCAGCTTAGGAGGTCTAGCCAAAAACATTCAGTACTTC,CASSLGGLAKNIQYF
.,TRBD1,TRBJ2-5,TRBV18,TGTGCCAGCTCACCACCGGGACAGGGACCGCAAGAGACCCAGTACTTC,CASSPPGQGPQETQYF
.,.,TRBJ2-3,TRBV7-2,TGTGCCAGCACCCTCCGAGGTAAATCCACAGATACGCAGTATTTT,CASTLRGKSTDTQYF
.,TRBD2,TRBJ2-1,TRBV29-1,TGCAGCGTTGAAGGGGTCGCGGGGGTACGCTCCTACAATGAGCAGTTCTTC,CSVEGVAGVRSYNEQFF
once,.,TRBJ1-1,TRBV6-5,TGTGCCAGCAGTTACTATACGGGGATTGAAGCTTTCTTT,CASSYYTGIEAFF
.,.,TRBJ1-5,TRBV7-2,TGTGCCAGCAGCTTAGTGGCAGCGTACAATCAGCCCCAGCATTTT,CASSLVAAYNQPQHF
.,.,TRBJ1-5,TRBV19,TGTGCCAGTAGTATAGGACAGAGATCGAGTCAGCCCCAGCATTTT,CASSIGQRSSQPQHF
.,.,TRBJ2-3,TRBV4-1,TGCGCCAGCAGCCATGAAGTAGGGGTTCTTCAGGCAGATACGCAGTATTTT,CASSHEVGVLQADTQYF
.,.,TRBJ2-1,TRBV5-1,TGCGCCAGCAGCTTGGAAGGTTGGGGCAGGCCGGACTACAATGAGCAGTTCTTC,CASSLEGWGRPDYNEQFF
.,.,TRBJ2-1,TRBV19,TGTGCCAGTAGCCGTCAGGGAGGATCCTACAATGAGCAGTTCTTC,CASSRQGGSYNEQFF
.,.,TRBJ1-4,TRBV5-1,TGCGCCAGCAGCTTAACAGCCTCAACTAATGAAAAACTGTTTTTT,CASSLTASTNEKLFF
.,.,TRBJ2-2,TRBV19,TGTGCCAGCCTTAGGGGGGGCACAACGGCCGGGGAGCTGTTTTTT,CASLRGGTTAGELFF